The T cell receptor (beta chain) described here comes from a study of cytomegalovirus exposure and HLA in healthy donors (dated by TCRdb to about 2017). Background for the entire study: According to an earlier analysis of several hundred of the donors, 150 million to 200 million T cells yielded roughly 110 million unique TCR beta sequences and around 300 Gb of sequence data. An early release that covered about 640 HLA-typed donors contained about 300 gigabases of sequencing data and 75 million to 100 million unique TCR sequences. Among the roughly 400 genotyped donors, about 83% belonged to the genetic ancestry cluster associated with self-reported Caucasian donors. The study aimed to test whether cataloging public T cell receptors could reveal signatures of past pathogen exposure. The study used immunosequencing to profile the T cell repertoires of approximately 630 subjects and linked those repertoires to cytomegalovirus serostatus. Besides the first cohort of approximately 710 subjects, a separate validation cohort made up of roughly 120 different subjects was used. To predict cytomegalovirus infection status, the study combined high-throughput TCR immunosequencing, statistical association of individual TCRs with disease status, and machine learning. A later analysis re-examined previously published TCR beta repertoires from over 500 donors and added high-resolution HLA genotyping to investigate patterns of TCR occurrence. In the later analysis, no new phenotypic data were used to find candidate immune exposures; instead, reliance was placed on TCR beta sequences and their occurrence across donors. An earlier analysis of approximately 640 of the donors applied high-throughput TCR beta sequencing to assess whether each TCR beta V gene segment acted as functional or pseudogenic. Donor age, sex, ethnicity and CMV serostatus were compiled alongside the repertoire data. A later genetic analysis used genome-wide SNP genotypes for about three fifths of the 666 donors, treating that subset as a discovery cohort. Every repertoire in the discovery cohort had been generated on one and the same sequencing platform. Both class I and class II loci were covered by HLA typing, at four-digit resolution. Typing coverage differed by locus: A, B, C, DRB1 and DQB1 were typed in roughly 620-630 donors, DQA1 in roughly 510, DPA1 in 606, and DPB1 in around 440. Several DR-DQ haplotypes were treated as single units for association and clustering because of strong linkage in the cohort. Among about 400 genotyped donors of the cohort, an average of around 220,000 unique TCR beta nucleotide sequences was sequenced per donor, of which about 18% were non-productive.

What the work shows at the level of the full study, not this receptor alone: In a later analysis, TCR association rates were found to vary across HLA loci, with the most associated TCRs seen for DRB1 alleles and the fewest for HLA-C alleles. The 87-base-pair reads could not distinguish some IMGT-functional V segments, including TRBV6-2 and TRBV6-3, so those segments were excluded. Most TCR sequences were seen in very few donors, while some public TCRs were found in many individuals. Because counts were too low, some 17 rarely observed V segments, including chromosome 9 orphons, were left out of the earlier analysis of 500 to 650 of the donors. In an earlier analysis of 587 of the donors, most TCR beta V segments were observed in productive rearrangements about 87% or about 30% of the time, broadly matching IMGT annotations. Roughly uniform sequencing depth across donors was assumed in presence/absence analyses, although this assumption may not hold. The only immune exposure information available for the cohort was CMV serostatus. The authors suggested that the approach could potentially be generalized to other disease states and immunological phenotypes. In a later genetic analysis, a missense DCLRE1C variant was associated with V-gene and J-gene trimming of TCR beta chains, and the association was replicated in an independent cohort. A cluster of highly shared sequence variants was judged likely to represent a technical artifact of the sequencing pipeline. A later analysis found that HLA-associated TCR beta chains were more clonally expanded and had lower generation probabilities than equally common non-associated chains. Because some donors lacked HLA typing at each locus, the association tests relied only on the typed subset. Specific HLA alleles were associated with over 15,000 TCR beta sequences at a false discovery rate of 0.05 in a later analysis. Correlated functional status among segregating V segments might reflect linkage disequilibrium, but an unknown experimental factor could not be ruled out. A further reported finding was that TCR beta sequences accurately predicted the HLA-A and HLA-B alleles for most subjects in the first cohort. When HLA alleles, especially DR and DQ, strongly co-occurred, TCR associations were difficult to assign to individual alleles. Three of the identified cytomegalovirus-associated TCR beta chains were confirmed in vitro to be specific for cytomegalovirus antigens. The cohort was sequenced for TCR beta chains only, and without alpha or paired-chain data the features that could be detected were limited. A later analysis found that most CMV-associated TCR beta chains appeared HLA-restricted, with HLA associations seemingly driven largely by CMV exposure. The classifier was reported to diagnose cytomegalovirus status with high specificity and sensitivity in both the original and validation cohorts. According to a later analysis, parvovirus B19, influenza, CMV and Epstein-Barr virus appeared linked to several top co-occurrence clusters. The study listed approximately 150 TCR beta chains as associated with cytomegalovirus. According to a later genetic analysis, donors in an Asian-associated ancestry cluster had fewer N-insertions in productive TCRs than the approximately 690-donor mean.

CDR1 SGHTA and CDR2 FQGNSA were looked up in the germline V gene. V is reduced by 5 bases and J by 8 bases, leaving a spacing of 10 bases between them. Counted from cysteine to phenylalanine, this CDR3 has 12 amino acids. Only CDR3 DNA is held: 36 bases, read in frame from base 1. Libraries were made using the immunoSEQ multiplex PCR assay. For the multiplex PCR, a mixture combining 60 forward primers for TCR Vbeta segments and 13 reverse primers for TCR Jbeta segments was used. The CDR3 region of rearranged TCR beta genes was amplified from genomic DNA with a multiplex PCR assay. The amplified TCR beta libraries were sequenced on the Illumina HiSeq System as 87-base-pair reads. From the authors' description of their analysis: A later analysis counted tens of millions of unique TCR beta chains across the 666 repertoires, and about 10 million of these chains were shared by at least two donors. Raw reads were error-corrected and collapsed into unique sequences with a nearest-neighbor algorithm that merged closely related sequences to remove PCR and sequencing errors. CDR3 sequences were aligned to IMGT reference sequences to assign V, D and J gene segments. Each retained sequence needed at least a six-nucleotide match to both a V gene segment and a J gene segment. Rearrangements were called productive when the CDR3 lacked stop codons and stayed in frame with V and J; all others were non-productive. CDR3 was defined by IMGT convention, running from the second conserved V-encoded cysteine to the conserved J-encoded phenylalanine. The earlier analysis of about 640 of the donors excluded any sequence lacking an unambiguous match to a single V gene segment. In an earlier analysis of approximately 500 of the donors, a V segment was called functional when productive rearrangements were above 56.7%, and segregating when the standard deviation between donors exceeded 5%. A statistical classification framework was built for diagnosing cytomegalovirus status from the catalog of TCR beta chain sequences. V and J gene assignment, in a later analysis, came from comparing TCR nucleotide sequences with IMGT/GENE-DB human TR gene sequences. The TCRdist pipeline was used in a later analysis to assign CDR3 sequences and most-parsimonious VDJ recombination scenarios. A later analysis defined each TCR beta chain by its CDR3 amino acid sequence plus V-gene family, and excluded reads lacking a unique V-gene family. A later analysis removed 600 or so highly shared, low-generation-probability nucleotide sequences to deal with suspected cross-contamination and a sequencing artifact. A later analysis calculated a clonal expansion index for each public chain from normalized within-repertoire ranks of inferred template counts. Generation probabilities in a later analysis came from a VDJ recombination model fitted to out-of-frame rearrangements, and those results were checked against IGoR. Hypergeometric tests were used in a later analysis to score TCR-TCR, TCR-HLA and TCR-CMV co-occurrence, with a repertoire-size bias correction applied to the TCR pairs. False discovery rates were estimated in a later analysis by permuting HLA or CMV assignments 20 times. In a later analysis, co-occurring TCRs were grouped with DBSCAN, and TCRdist sequence similarity was added when clustering was performed within HLA-allele-positive subsets. Co-occurrence clustering excluded repertoires with fewer than 30,000 or more than 120,000 public chains, plus five with anomalous nucleotide sharing. TCRdb obtained this table from immuneACCESS and retained in-frame rearrangements with V and J assigned. These tables miss some clones; where compared with another copy, unresolved V genes account for less than half of the shortfall, and the remainder is unexplained. D and trimming come from the DNA, and the V and J calls and clone size come from that table. The sample table contains roughly 200,000 clones; only one count was recorded for about four fifths of them. Clones ranked in the top ten supply 2.9% of the sample.

The cohort consisted of some 670 healthy bone marrow donors. At the time of sampling, every cohort member was nominally healthy, though immune exposures that went unrecorded were likely present. The donor was CMV seronegative and belonged to the group of over 350 seronegative cohort members. Each donor provided a peripheral blood sample, and peripheral blood mononuclear cells were used for TCR beta sequencing. The Qiagen DNeasy Blood Extraction Kit was used to extract genomic DNA from the blood cell samples. This clone occurred once. It has no known antigen specificity. No per-base quality is available; no much larger clone lies one base away.

This sequence uses TRBV7-2 and TRBJ2-1, with no D gene named confidently. This receptor was identified in a female donor in good health and CMV-seronegative. Sequenced input: PBMCs. The sequenced DNA is TGTGCCAGCAGCCCCGATATAGATGAGCAGTTCTTC. Its amino acids are CASSPDIDEQFF.